Included here is one T cell receptor (beta chain) sequence, with context. The length of the CDR3 is 13 residues. From germline, CDR1 is SGHDN and CDR2 FVKESK. Trimming took 0 bases from V and 9 from J, leaving 9 bases between them. Here immunoSEQ multiplex PCR was the method, and the copy in TCRdb shows in-frame clones only, minus some. The data hold some 110,000 clones, with 65% to 80% observed a single time. This specimen belongs to a study of blood T cell repertoires in COVID-19. On the study more broadly: The samples span acute and convalescent COVID-19 from the United States, Italy and Spain. Sources were T cells, B-cell-depleted T cells, or PBMCs; the material itself was cDNA or gDNA.

Material for sequencing was peripheral blood. The source is a man in his fifties or sixties with acute or convalescent COVID-19. The chain recombines TRBV14 with TRBJ2-4; the D gene is possibly TRBD2 (5 bases). In DNA, the CDR3 is TGTGCCAGCAGCCAAGATAGTCGGGGCATTCAGTACTTC. Amino acid sequence: CASSQDSRGIQYF.